The source of this T cell receptor (beta chain) is a study of OX40 agonist ivuxolimab in advanced cancers. The overall study: Previous treatment with anti-PD-1, anti-PD-L1 or anti-CTLA-4 therapy was allowed; less than 45% had received some.

V gave up 3 bases and J gave up 3 bases, with 5 bases separating them. Germline V CDR1 and CDR2: LNHDA, SQIVND (reference sequence). This CDR3 has 12 amino acids. Some clones are missing from TCRdb's copy, which holds only in-frame ones; the method was immunoSEQ multiplex PCR. This sample has about 50,000 clones, with roughly 93% found just once. The chain is built from TRBV19 and TRBJ1-1; D not resolved. This clonotype was obtained from an adult with an advanced solid tumor such as melanoma, head and neck, liver or kidney cancer. The sample was CD4+ or CD8+ T cells sorted from blood, taken in a trial of the OX40 agonist ivuxolimab. DNA of the CDR3: TGTGCCAGTAGTATCGGGTACACTGAAGCTTTCTTT. This sequence encodes CASSIGYTEAFF.